This T cell receptor beta chain was sequenced during a study of CD8+ T cells in alopecia areata (dated by TCRdb to between 2017 and 2018). In terms of the full investigation: The treated patients took part in an open-label pilot trial in which moderate-to-severe alopecia areata was treated with oral tofacitinib at 5 to 10 mg twice daily. The RNA source kit depended on sample type: the PAXgene miRNA kit for fixed scalp, the miRNeasy kit for PBMCs, and the RNeasy kit for mouse skin. In humans, TCRbeta sequencing was performed on scalp tissue and on sorted CD4+ and CD8+ peripheral blood T cells from healthy controls and from patients with patchy or totalis/universalis alopecia areata. Amplification of TCRbeta CDR3 regions was done by immunoSEQ multiplex PCR using 35 Vbeta forward primers and 13 Jbeta reverse primers. Tofacitinib was administered for 6 to 18 months, and 6 months of follow-up off drug were then conducted to assess delayed response and recurrence. Biopsies were taken from tofacitinib-treated patients at baseline and at 4 and 24 weeks of treatment, and a later scalp biopsy was taken in several of the tofacitinib-treated patients. Scalp clonality was compared among normal scalp (n=4), patchy alopecia areata scalp (n=8), and alopecia totalis/universalis scalp (n=8). The study used high-throughput TCRbeta sequencing to examine T cell clonal expansion in alopecia areata, in both the C3H/HeJ mouse model and human patients. On the study overall, not on this receptor specifically: Compared with normal scalp, lesional scalp had higher clonality and more expanded CD8+ clones, particularly in alopecia totalis/universalis, a pattern that suggests antigenic drive. Resident alphabeta T cells in normal human skin are also sequenced, complicating scalp TCR repertoire analysis, unlike mouse skin dominated by gammadelta T cells. Shared TCR sequences between patients were less evident than in mice, which may be partly attributable to HLA diversity in the patient population.

The junction shows trimming of 2 bases on V and 1 base on J, plus 12 bases between the germline ends. The CDR3 has 15 amino acids, counting the end cysteine and phenylalanine. Only the CDR3 portion is preserved as DNA: 45 bases, with reading frame beginning at the first base. From the germline V gene (reference sequence), CDR1 is SEHNR and CDR2 is FQNEAQ. On this clone: Which antigen it targets is not known. No base-level quality is on record; no much larger clone is a single base apart.

The sample's time point label, in plain terms: baseline before oral tofacitinib. Lesional scalp punch biopsies and peripheral blood were obtained from alopecia areata patients. After PBMCs were isolated by density centrifugation and stained for CD3, CD4 and CD8, a FACSAria was used to sort CD4+ and CD8+ T cells. The method behind the library was the immunoSEQ multiplex PCR assay. For TCR sequencing, RNA was extracted from every sample and reverse transcribed into cDNA to serve as template. SuperScript III was used for first-strand cDNA synthesis, primed with a 2:1 mix of oligo-dT and random hexamers. A synthetic immune receptor repertoire was used to measure amplification bias, and any remaining bias was corrected computationally. Turning to the authors' computational methods: Raw reads were preprocessed to remove errors, and CDR3 was defined by IMGT conventions from the conserved cysteine to phenylalanine. Clonality was computed by normalizing Shannon entropy by log2 of the number of productive unique TCRs and subtracting the result from 1. Whether each scalp clone was CD4 or CD8 was inferred by checking scalp TCRbeta sequences against the CD4 and CD8 repertoires from sorted blood. TCRdb's version of the immuneACCESS table is confined to in-frame rearrangements and falls short of the full clone set. An unresolved V gene accounts for under half of the shortfall where checked; the remainder is of unknown origin. D and trimming were read from the DNA, whereas the V and J calls and clone size are those reported in that table. The sample data list fewer than 150,000 clones, and roughly 54% of these were observed just once. The top ten hold 3.5% to 5% of the sample.

This receptor was obtained from a human donor with alopecia areata. This sample comprised CD4+ T cells sorted from blood, obtained at week 0. The receptor chain draws on TRBV7-9 and TRBJ2-7; D gene: possibly TRBD2, on 6 matching bases. The DNA sequence follows: TGTGCCAGCAGCTTATCAACGGGAGTATCCTACGAGCAGTACTTC. The resulting protein is CASSLSTGVSYEQYF.